The clone carrying this T cell receptor (beta chain) was observed a few times. What it recognizes is unknown. This sample was taken from a study of T cell responses to AZD1222 COVID-19 vaccine. Points from the study as a whole: Spike-specific TCR depth and breadth grew after two AZD1222 doses. Donors were chiefly white British, with a greater number of females, and clonal diversity was perhaps underestimated. Seropositive at baseline were only six AZD1222 recipients. Vaccine-associated CD4 TCRs ranged over spike, dominating at 160-218 and 743-854.

The V end lost 7 bases, the J end lost 4 bases, and 16 bases lay between the germline ends. The CDR3 extends over 14 amino acids. CDR1 and CDR2 (germline): LNHDA, SQIVND (reference sequence). Libraries were prepared by immunoSEQ multiplex PCR; TCRdb keeps only in-frame clonotypes and omits some of them. The data show 95,000 or so clones, approximately 90% seen once. V gene TRBV19 combines with J gene TRBJ1-2; D might be TRBD1 (5 bases). The sequence was collected from an adult in good health. This specimen consisted of peripheral blood, obtained on day 0 of AZD1222 vaccination. The CDR3 is CASNRQPGGYGYTF. The CDR3 region has the DNA TGTGCCAGTAATCGACAGCCGGGGGGCTATGGCTACACCTTC.